A single sample gave rise to the 21 T cell receptor beta chains below, sequenced in a study of T cells in Graves' hyperthyroidism and ophthalmopathy. Amplified TCR beta CDR3 regions came from RNA transcripts. TCR CDR3 regions were first amplified by RT-PCR with HTBI primers. Using its own MiXCR run on the multiplex PCR reads, TCRdb lists one record per CDR3 protein. The sample comprises under 750,000 distinct CDR3 sequences, roughly 20% of which are singletons, and 16% rests with the top ten. The specimen was blood. All receptors come from a woman aged 45-60 years with Graves' hyperthyroidism that later progressed to Graves' ophthalmopathy.

This chain links TRBV7-9 with TRBJ2-7; TRBD2 might be the D (6 bases). V was shortened by 5 bases and J by 3 bases, with 14 bases between the two germline ends. This CDR3 contains 14 residues. Germline CDR1 reads SEHNR; CDR2 reads FQNEAQ (reference sequence). The CDR3 DNA sequence: TGTGCCAGCAGCCTGGACTATTCAAACTACGAGCAGTACTTC. This sequence encodes CASSLDYSNYEQYF.

The table lists this clonotype with many counts. The rearrangement links TRBV3-1 to TRBJ1-2, with unresolved D. V lost 0 bases, J lost 4 bases, and 0 bases lay in between. This CDR3 has 11 amino acids. Germline values: CDR1 LGHDT, CDR2 YNNKEL (reference sequence). CDR3 sequence reads: CASSQDYGYTF. CDR3 in DNA: TGTGCCAGCAGCCAAGACTATGGCTACACCTTC.

This clonotype was counted ten times or more. The chain employs TRBV18 and TRBJ1-1; 8 bases match TRBD1. The CDR3 covers 14 residues. CDR1 is KGHSH, CDR2 LQKENI, per germline. The V and J ends lost 10 bases and 0 bases, in that order; junction bases with no gene match: 7. DNA for the CDR3: TGTGCCACCACAGGGGGGAACATGAACACTGAAGCTTTCTTT. Protein product: CATTGGNMNTEAFF.

The chain links TRBV30 to TRBJ2-1; D not resolved. Trimming left V 0 bases short and J 9 bases short, with 15 bases between. This CDR3 has 14 amino acids. Looked up from germline, CDR1 is GTSNPN and CDR2 is SVGIG (reference sequence). The CDR3 spells CAWSVFSRFGEQFF. CDR3 in DNA: TGTGCCTGGAGTGTATTCTCCAGGTTTGGTGAGCAGTTCTTC.

At least ten counts were recorded for this clonotype. The chain employs TRBV20-1 and TRBJ1-6; D perhaps matches TRBD1 (5 bases). Per germline, CDR1 DFQATT and CDR2 SNEGSKA (reference sequence). The CDR3 has 15 amino acids. Trimming pared 2 bases from V and 9 bases from J, leaving 17 bases between. The CDR3 here is CSARSGTGVLSPLHF. For the CDR3, the DNA is TGCAGTGCTAGATCGGGGACGGGAGTCCTTTCACCCCTCCACTTT.

The gene calls are TRBV12-3 or TRBV12-4 and TRBJ1-6; D gene uncertain. The V and J ends lost 5 bases and 8 bases respectively, with 13 bases between them. CDR3 size: 14 residues. CDR3 in amino acids: CASSPTGDYSPLHF. As DNA, the CDR3 is TGTGCCAGCAGTCCAACGGGAGATTATTCACCCCTCCACTTT.

There are a few counts of this clonotype. The chain has TRBV15 and TRBJ2-5, with D unclear. Germline assignment: CDR1 LNHNV and CDR2 YYDKDF (reference sequence). V lost 0 bases, J lost 5 bases, and 13 bases lay in between. The CDR3 runs to 15 residues. The CDR3, as DNA: TGTGCCACCAGCAGAGAGGGCAGAACGGGCGAGACCCAGTACTTC. Translation: CATSREGRTGETQYF.

V usage is TRBV6-5 and J usage is TRBJ2-5; 7 nucleotides align to TRBD1. This CDR3 region has 15 residues. Germline CDR1 is MNHEY and CDR2 is SVGAGI. V shed 2 bases, J shed 4 bases, and the junction held 7 bases outside the gene matches. CDR3 DNA: TGTGCCAGCAGTTACGCAAGACAGGGATCAGAGACCCAGTACTTC. It encodes CASSYARQGSETQYF.

This clonotype has only a few counts. The J gene is TRBJ1-2, the V gene TRBV12-3 or TRBV12-4; TRBD1 agrees at 9 bases. V gave up 4 bases and J gave up 0 bases; unmatched junction bases: 12. The CDR3 sequence is 18 residues long. The CDR3 bases are TGTGCCAGCAGTTCCACCACAGGGGGCGGATATCCTAACTATGGCTACACCTTC. Translated, it gives CASSSTTGGGYPNYGYTF.

This clonotype appeared many times. The V call is TRBV11-2, the J call TRBJ2-6; D is perhaps TRBD1 (5 bases). Germline V gene data show CDR1 as SGHAT and CDR2 as FQNNGV. V was shortened by 1 base and J by 0 bases, with 13 bases between the two germline ends. CDR3 length: 18 amino acids. Written as DNA, the CDR3 is TGTGCCAGCAGCTTAGTTCCAGGGCCTACCTCTGGGGCCAACGTCCTGACTTTC. It encodes CASSLVPGPTSGANVLTF. Based on the CDR3 plus reference TRBV11-2 and TRBJ2-6, the full variable domain is EAGVAQSPRYKIIEKRQSVAFWCNPISGHATLYWYQQILGQGPKLLIQFQNNGVVDDSQLPKDRFSAERLKGVDSTLKIQPAKLEDSAVYLCASSLVPGPTSGANVLTFGAGSRLTVL.

This clonotype was counted once. A much bigger clone sits one base away, suggesting this may be a read error. The gene calls are TRBV11-2 and TRBJ2-4, with a possible D match to TRBD2 (5 bases). Germline CDR1 SGHAT, CDR2 FQNNGV. This CDR3 region has 15 residues. This chain's CDR3 is CASGFGLGAKNIQYF. In nucleotides, the CDR3 is TGTGCCAGCGGCTTCGGACTTGGAGCCAAAAACATTCAGTACTTC.

This clonotype showed up many times. V is TRBV30 and J is TRBJ1-5; D not certain. V was cut by 0 bases and J by 4 bases, with 7 bases left in between. The CDR3 sequence is 13 residues long. CDR1 is GTSNPN and CDR2 is SVGIG in the germline V gene (reference sequence). DNA for the CDR3: TGTGCCTGGAGTGTTCGGGTAAATCAGCCCCAGCATTTT. It encodes CAWSVRVNQPQHF.

The chain combines TRBV19 with TRBJ1-1, with a possible D match to TRBD1 (6 bases). Trimming cost V 6 bases and J 2 bases, with 19 bases left between them. Germline V gene data show CDR1 as LNHDA and CDR2 as SQIVND (reference sequence). CDR3 length: 16 amino acids. CDR3 region: CASRTFVQGFNTEAFF. The CDR3 DNA follows: TGTGCCAGTAGAACTTTCGTACAGGGTTTCAACACTGAAGCTTTCTTT.

Points on this clonotype: A much larger clone is a single base away; this may be a read error. This rearrangement joins TRBV20-1 to TRBJ2-5, with 9 bases identical to TRBD2. CDR1 and CDR2 from the germline V gene are DFQATT and SNEGSKA (reference sequence). This CDR3 region has 16 residues. The CDR3 nucleotides read TGCAGTGCTACCCGGGAGGCTAGCGGGGATCAAGAGACCCGGTACTTC. Its translation is CSATREASGDQETRYF.

There are a few counts of this clonotype. The J gene is TRBJ1-3, the V gene TRBV5-8; possible D gene TRBD1, 6 bases. Germline V gene data show CDR1 as SGHTS and CDR2 as YDEGEE. Trimming shortened V by 4 bases and J by 0 bases, and 14 bases separated the two germline ends. The CDR3 has 16 residues. The CDR3 is CASSGNRVLSGNTIYF. The DNA of the CDR3 is TGTGCCAGCAGCGGAAACAGGGTTCTCTCTGGAAACACCATATATTTT.

This clonotype occurred many times. This rearrangement joins TRBV4-2 to TRBJ2-7; D is unclear. The V gene's germline CDR1 is LGHNA and CDR2 YNFKEQ. The CDR3 runs 13 residues. V shed 5 bases and J shed 2 bases, with 10 bases lying between them. CDR3 sequence: CASSESEAYEQYF. Written as DNA, the CDR3 is TGTGCCAGCAGCGAGTCGGAAGCCTACGAGCAGTACTTC.

This clonotype was counted only a few times. J is TRBJ2-3 and V is TRBV9, with 8 bases lining up with TRBD2. Losses at the gene ends were 0 bases for V and 4 bases for J; bases not matched to a gene: 16. This CDR3 comprises 19 residues. The germline V gene has CDR1 SGDLS and CDR2 YYNGEE. The CDR3 nucleotides read TGTGCCAGCAGCGTAGCTACCGGGACTAGAGCCGTGGCACCAGATACGCAGTATTTT. Translation gives CASSVATGTRAVAPDTQYF. The full variable domain, rest sourced from reference TRBV9 and TRBJ2-3, is DSGVTQTPKHLITATGQRVTLRCSPRSGDLSVYWYQQSLDQGLQFLIQYYNGEERAKGNILERFSAQQFPDLHSELNLSSLELGDSALYFCASSVATGTRAVAPDTQYFGPGTRLTVL.

This clonotype was counted at least ten times. The J gene is TRBJ2-7, the V gene TRBV18; D is ambiguous. The CDR3 consists of 14 residues. Deletions cut 2 bases from V and 6 bases from J, with 14 bases between. Germline CDR1 is KGHSH and CDR2 is LQKENI. CDR3 residues: CASSPSDSSGEQYF. In DNA form, the CDR3 reads TGTGCCAGCTCACCATCCGACTCCTCGGGCGAGCAGTACTTC.

The chain combines TRBV4-2 with TRBJ2-7; D is undetermined. Germline loops: CDR1 LGHNA, CDR2 YNFKEQ. Trimming removed 1 base at V and 2 bases at J, with 9 bases between. The CDR3 is made up of 14 amino acids. The CDR3 DNA reads as TGTGCCAGCAGCCAAGCGGCAGGAACCTACGAGCAGTACTTC. This codes for CASSQAAGTYEQYF.

This clonotype showed up many times. The J gene is TRBJ2-2, the V gene TRBV11-2; unclear D gene. This CDR3 has 14 amino acids. Trimming cost V 1 base and J 6 bases, with 9 bases left between them. CDR1 and CDR2 from the germline V gene are SGHAT and FQNNGV. CDR3 DNA: TGTGCCAGCAGCTTAGTCCAGAGCCCCGGGGAGCTGTTTTTT. It encodes CASSLVQSPGELFF. Drawing the rest from reference TRBV11-2 and TRBJ2-2, the complete variable domain is EAGVAQSPRYKIIEKRQSVAFWCNPISGHATLYWYQQILGQGPKLLIQFQNNGVVDDSQLPKDRFSAERLKGVDSTLKIQPAKLEDSAVYLCASSLVQSPGELFFGEGSRLTVL.

The chain has TRBV20-1 and TRBJ2-5; D unclear. The V gene lost 6 bases and the J gene lost 2 bases, with 7 bases spanning the gap. Germline CDR1 and CDR2: DFQATT and SNEGSKA (reference sequence). The CDR3 extends over 11 amino acids. The CDR3 is CSASKQETQYF. The CDR3 nucleotides read TGCAGTGCGAGCAAGCAAGAGACCCAGTACTTC.